Below are 13 T cell receptor beta chains sequenced from a single sample in a study of blood T cell repertoires in COVID-19. TCRdb's copy holds only in-frame clones and misses some; the assay was immunoSEQ multiplex PCR. The table shows around 270,000 clones, with about 89% occurring only once. The sequenced sample consisted of peripheral blood. These receptors originate from a man aged 35-49 years who had recovered from COVID-19.

The chain carries TRBV4-3 and TRBJ2-3; the match to TRBD2 covers 10 bases. The V segment lost 4 bases and the J segment 4 bases; nucleotides outside the gene matches: 14. The CDR3 contains 18 residues. CDR1 and CDR2 from the germline V gene are LGHNA and YSLEER. The CDR3 loop reads CASSRQPELAGVADTQYF. The CDR3 DNA is TGCGCCAGCAGCCGCCAACCCGAGCTAGCGGGAGTGGCAGATACGCAGTATTTT.

The rearrangement joins TRBV4-3 to TRBJ1-5; maybe TRBD1 (5 bases). V was pared by 0 bases and J by 9 bases, with 6 bases between. Germline assignment: CDR1 LGHNA and CDR2 YSLEER. CDR3 length: 12 amino acids. The CDR3 protein is CASSQDQGPQHF. For the CDR3, the DNA is TGCGCCAGCAGCCAAGATCAGGGGCCCCAGCATTTT.

The gene calls are TRBV3-1 (or the pseudogene TRBV3-2) and TRBJ1-1, with 8 bases matching TRBD1. After removal of 4 bases from V and 2 bases from J, the junction contained 9 bases not matched to a gene. Per germline, CDR1 LGHDT and CDR2 YNNKEL (reference sequence). This CDR3 has 16 amino acids. The CDR3 nucleotides are TGTGCCAGCAGCCCCGGTTGGGACAGGATAAACACTGAAGCTTTCTTT. This encodes CASSPGWDRINTEAFF.

J is TRBJ1-1 and V is TRBV7-8; a possible D gene is TRBD1 (6 bases). Trimming cost V 6 bases and J 1 base, with 15 bases left between them. In germline, CDR1 is SGHVS, CDR2 FQNEAQ. This CDR3 has 15 residues. CDR3 DNA: TGTGCCAGCAGAAGTCTTCAGGGGACGAACACTGAAGCTTTCTTT. Its protein is CASRSLQGTNTEAFF.

CDR3 DNA sequence: TGTGCCAGCAGCTTGGGACAGGGGGTTAGGGGTGAGCAGTTCTTC. As protein: CASSLGQGVRGEQFF. The gene calls are TRBV11-1 and TRBJ2-1; 11 bases match TRBD1. Germline V CDR1 and CDR2: SGHAT, FQDESV (reference sequence). The CDR3 is made up of 15 amino acids. J was trimmed by 9 bases and V by 3 bases; bases with no gene match: 7.

The rearrangement uses TRBV6-6 and TRBJ1-1, with D uncertain. Trimming stripped 11 bases from V and 1 base from J, with 17 bases between. The CDR3 runs 14 residues. Germline CDR1 reads MNHNY; CDR2 reads SVGAGI (reference sequence). CDR3 amino acids: CAATSAVGNTEAFF. CDR3 nucleotides: TGTGCCGCGACATCCGCTGTGGGGAACACTGAAGCTTTCTTT.

The chain has TRBV7-2 and TRBJ1-6; D gene unclear. Germline loops: CDR1 SGHTA, CDR2 FQGNSA. The length of the CDR3 is 16 residues. V lost 1 base and J lost 0, with 7 bases in between. CDR3 region: CASSLVRSSYNSPLHF. DNA for the CDR3: TGTGCCAGCAGCTTAGTGAGGAGCTCCTATAATTCACCCCTCCACTTT.

The CDR3 nucleotides are TGTGCCAGCAGCTTTAAAGCGGGGGGGGGCACAGATACGCAGTATTTT. It is translated as CASSFKAGGGTDTQYF. The chain links TRBV7-2 to TRBJ2-3; 10 nucleotides align to TRBD2. V trimming: 3 bases; J trimming: 1 base; junction bases outside the gene matches: 4. The germline gives CDR1 SGHTA, CDR2 FQGNSA. The CDR3 covers 16 residues.

The chain has TRBV10-3 and TRBJ2-1; TRBD2 matches 13 bases. V dropped 5 bases and J dropped 4; count of bases not matched to a gene: 11. Germline assignment: CDR1 ENHRY and CDR2 SYGVKD. The CDR3 runs 18 residues. The CDR3 nucleotides read TGTGCCATCAGTAAACAGACTAGCGGGGGGACCCTATACAATGAGCAGTTCTTC. Its protein is CAISKQTSGGTLYNEQFF.

This clone was observed a few times. The chain carries TRBV20-1 and TRBJ1-5; 8 nucleotides line up with TRBD1. The CDR3 is made up of 14 amino acids. Trimming took 3 bases from V and 4 from J; bases not matched to a gene: 5. From germline, CDR1 is DFQATT and CDR2 SNEGSKA (reference sequence). Written as DNA, the CDR3 is TGCAGTGCTAGTACGGGACAGGTGAATCAGCCCCAGCATTTT. Its translation: CSASTGQVNQPQHF.

This chain joins TRBV20-1 and TRBJ1-1; D gene uncertain. The V gene lost 1 base and the J gene lost 8 bases, with 2 bases spanning the gap. This CDR3 is 9 amino acids long. The germline V gene encodes CDR1 DFQATT and CDR2 SNEGSKA (reference sequence). CDR3 DNA sequence: TGCAGTGCTAGAGCAGAAGCTTTCTTT. This codes for CSARAEAFF.

This clone was counted only a few times. The rearrangement links TRBV4-3 to TRBJ2-7, with 9 bases that match TRBD1. This CDR3 has 15 amino acids. V shed 5 bases, J shed 3 bases, and the junction held 8 bases outside the gene matches. Germline loops: CDR1 LGHNA, CDR2 YSLEER. Written as DNA, the CDR3 is TGCGCCAGCAGCTTTCACAGGGGGCCGATCTACGAGCAGTACTTC. Translated, it gives CASSFHRGPIYEQYF.

The rearrangement links TRBV19 to TRBJ2-1; the match to TRBD2 covers 8 bases. The V gene's germline CDR1 is LNHDA and CDR2 SQIVND (reference sequence). There are 15 residues in the CDR3. V shed 3 bases, J shed 6 bases, and the junction held 7 bases outside the gene matches. CDR3 DNA: TGTGCCAGTAGTATTGTCCGGGGGGGCCTCAATGAGCAGTTCTTC. As protein: CASSIVRGGLNEQFF.